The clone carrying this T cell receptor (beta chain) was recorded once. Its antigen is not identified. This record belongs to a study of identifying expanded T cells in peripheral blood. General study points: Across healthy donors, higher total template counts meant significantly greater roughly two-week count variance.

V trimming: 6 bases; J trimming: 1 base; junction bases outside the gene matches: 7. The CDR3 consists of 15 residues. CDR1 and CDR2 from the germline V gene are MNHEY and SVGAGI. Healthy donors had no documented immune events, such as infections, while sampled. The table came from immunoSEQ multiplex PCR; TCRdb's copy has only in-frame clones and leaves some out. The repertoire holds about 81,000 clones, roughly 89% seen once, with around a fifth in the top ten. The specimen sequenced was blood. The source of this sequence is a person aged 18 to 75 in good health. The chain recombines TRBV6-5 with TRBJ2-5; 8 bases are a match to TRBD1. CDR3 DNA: TGTGCCAGCAGCAAAGACAGGGGCCGCCAAGAGACCCAGTACTTC. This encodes CASSKDRGRQETQYF.